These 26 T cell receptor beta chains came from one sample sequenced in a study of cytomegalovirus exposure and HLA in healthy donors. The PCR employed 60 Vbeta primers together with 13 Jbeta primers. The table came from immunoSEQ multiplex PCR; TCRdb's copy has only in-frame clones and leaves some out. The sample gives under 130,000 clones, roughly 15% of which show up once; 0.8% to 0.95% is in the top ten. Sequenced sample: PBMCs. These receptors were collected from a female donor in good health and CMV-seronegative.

The CDR3 reads CASSKSRENSDEQFF. The DNA for the CDR3 is TGTGCCAGCAGCAAAAGTAGGGAGAATTCGGATGAGCAGTTCTTC. This chain uses TRBV7-2 with TRBJ2-1, with D maybe TRBD2 (5 bases). Trimming shortened V by 5 bases and J by 8 bases, and 19 bases separated the two germline ends. The V gene's germline CDR1 is SGHTA and CDR2 FQGNSA. The CDR3 consists of 15 residues.

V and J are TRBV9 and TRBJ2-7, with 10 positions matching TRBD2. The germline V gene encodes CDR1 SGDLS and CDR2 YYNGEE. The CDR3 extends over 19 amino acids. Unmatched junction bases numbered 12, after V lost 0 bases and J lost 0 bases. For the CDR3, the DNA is TGTGCCAGCAGCGTAGCTGCTTCCCCGACTAGCGGGCACTCCTACGAGCAGTACTTC. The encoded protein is CASSVAASPTSGHSYEQYF.

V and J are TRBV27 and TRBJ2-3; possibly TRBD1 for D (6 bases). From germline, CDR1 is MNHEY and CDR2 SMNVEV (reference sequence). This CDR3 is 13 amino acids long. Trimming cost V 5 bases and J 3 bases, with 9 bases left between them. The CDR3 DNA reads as TGTGCCAGCAGTGGGCAGGGGACAGATACGCAGTATTTT. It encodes CASSGQGTDTQYF.

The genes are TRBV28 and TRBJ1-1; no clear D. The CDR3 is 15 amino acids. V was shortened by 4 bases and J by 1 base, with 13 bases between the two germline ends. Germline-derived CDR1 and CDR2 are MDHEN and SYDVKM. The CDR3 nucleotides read TGTGCCAGCAGTTCGCCCACGGAGGGGAACACTGAAGCTTTCTTT. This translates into CASSSPTEGNTEAFF.

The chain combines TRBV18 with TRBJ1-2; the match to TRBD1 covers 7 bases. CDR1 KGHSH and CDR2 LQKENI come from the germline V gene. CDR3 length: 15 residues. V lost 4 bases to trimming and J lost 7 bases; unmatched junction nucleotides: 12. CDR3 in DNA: TGTGCCAGCTCACGGGAGACAGGGATTGACTTTGGCTACACCTTC. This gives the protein CASSRETGIDFGYTF. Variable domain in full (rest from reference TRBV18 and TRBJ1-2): NAGVMQNPRHLVRRRGQEARLRCSPMKGHSHVYWYRQLPEEGLKFMVYLQKENIIDESGMPKERFSAEFPKEGPSILRIQQVVRGDSAAYFCASSRETGIDFGYTFGSGTRLTVV.

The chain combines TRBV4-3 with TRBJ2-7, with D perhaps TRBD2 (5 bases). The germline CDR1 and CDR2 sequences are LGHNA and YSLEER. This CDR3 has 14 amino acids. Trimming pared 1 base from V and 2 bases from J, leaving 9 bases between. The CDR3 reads CASSQGWGAYEQYF. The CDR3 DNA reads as TGCGCCAGCAGCCAAGGCTGGGGAGCCTACGAGCAGTACTTC.

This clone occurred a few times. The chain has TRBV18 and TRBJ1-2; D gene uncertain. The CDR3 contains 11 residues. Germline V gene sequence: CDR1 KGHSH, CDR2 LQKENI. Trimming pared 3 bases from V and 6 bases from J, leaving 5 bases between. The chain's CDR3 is CASSPRDGYTF. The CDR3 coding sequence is TGTGCCAGCTCACCCCGGGATGGCTACACCTTC.

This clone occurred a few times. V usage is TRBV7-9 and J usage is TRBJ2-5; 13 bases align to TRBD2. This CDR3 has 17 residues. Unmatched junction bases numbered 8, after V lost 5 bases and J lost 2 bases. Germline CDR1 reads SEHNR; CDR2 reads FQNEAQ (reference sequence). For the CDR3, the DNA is TGTGCCAGCAGCCCGAGGACTAGCGGGAGAGCTCAAGAGACCCAGTACTTC. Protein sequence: CASSPRTSGRAQETQYF.

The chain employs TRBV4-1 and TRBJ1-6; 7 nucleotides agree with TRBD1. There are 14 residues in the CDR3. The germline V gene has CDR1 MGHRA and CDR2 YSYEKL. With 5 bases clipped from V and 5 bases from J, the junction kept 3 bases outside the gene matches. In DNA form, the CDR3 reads TGCGCCAGCAGCAAGGGGACAGATAATTCACCCCTCCACTTT. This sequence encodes CASSKGTDNSPLHF.

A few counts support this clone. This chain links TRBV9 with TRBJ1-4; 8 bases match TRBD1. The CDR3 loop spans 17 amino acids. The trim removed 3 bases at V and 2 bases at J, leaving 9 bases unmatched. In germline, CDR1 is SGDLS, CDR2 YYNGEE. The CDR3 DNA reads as TGTGCCAGCAGCGGGACAGGGTTGGAGGCGACTAATGAAAAACTGTTTTTT. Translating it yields CASSGTGLEATNEKLFF.

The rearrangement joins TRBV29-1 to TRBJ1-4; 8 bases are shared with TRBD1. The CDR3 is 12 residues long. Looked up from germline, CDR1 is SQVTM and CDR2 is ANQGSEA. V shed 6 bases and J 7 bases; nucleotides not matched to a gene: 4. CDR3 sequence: CSVGTGPEKLFF. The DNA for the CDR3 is TGCAGCGTGGGGACAGGCCCTGAAAAACTGTTTTTT. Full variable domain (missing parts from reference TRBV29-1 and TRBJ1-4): SAVISQKPSRDICQRGTSLTIQCQVDSQVTMMFWYRQQPGQSLTLIATANQGSEATYESGFVIDKFPISRPNLTFSTLTVSNMSPEDSSIYLCSVGTGPEKLFFGSGTQLSVL.

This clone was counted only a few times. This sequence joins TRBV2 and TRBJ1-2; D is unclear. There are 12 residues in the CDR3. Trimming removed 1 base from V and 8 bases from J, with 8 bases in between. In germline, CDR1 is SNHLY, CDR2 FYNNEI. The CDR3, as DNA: TGTGCCAGCAGTGAAGGAGGAGGCGGCTACACCTTC. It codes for CASSEGGGGYTF.

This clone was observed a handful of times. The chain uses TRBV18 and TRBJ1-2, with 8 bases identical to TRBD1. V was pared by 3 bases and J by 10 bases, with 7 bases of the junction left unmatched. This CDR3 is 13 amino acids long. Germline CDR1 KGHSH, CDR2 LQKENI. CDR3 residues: CASSPSGTGAYTF. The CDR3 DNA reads TGTGCCAGCTCACCCTCCGGGACAGGAGCCTACACCTTC.

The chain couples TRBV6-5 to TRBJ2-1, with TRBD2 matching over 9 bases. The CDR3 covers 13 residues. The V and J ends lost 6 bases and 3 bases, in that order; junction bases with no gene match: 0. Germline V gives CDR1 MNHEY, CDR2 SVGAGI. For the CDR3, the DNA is TGTGCCAGCAGGACTAGCGGCTACAATGAGCAGTTCTTC. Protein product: CASRTSGYNEQFF.

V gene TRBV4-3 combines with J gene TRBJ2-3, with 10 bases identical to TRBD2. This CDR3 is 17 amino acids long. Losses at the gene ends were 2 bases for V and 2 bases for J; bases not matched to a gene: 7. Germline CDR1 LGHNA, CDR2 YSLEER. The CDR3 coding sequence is TGCGCCAGCAGCCAAACCGTAGCGGGAGGCCTCACAGATACGCAGTATTTT. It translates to CASSQTVAGGLTDTQYF.

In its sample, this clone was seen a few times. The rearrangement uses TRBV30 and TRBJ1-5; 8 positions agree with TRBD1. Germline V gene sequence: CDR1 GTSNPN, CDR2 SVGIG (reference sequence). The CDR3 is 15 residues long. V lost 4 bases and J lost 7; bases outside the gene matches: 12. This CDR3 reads CAWNPPGGLKQPQHF. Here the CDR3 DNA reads TGTGCCTGGAATCCGCCAGGGGGCCTGAAACAGCCCCAGCATTTT.

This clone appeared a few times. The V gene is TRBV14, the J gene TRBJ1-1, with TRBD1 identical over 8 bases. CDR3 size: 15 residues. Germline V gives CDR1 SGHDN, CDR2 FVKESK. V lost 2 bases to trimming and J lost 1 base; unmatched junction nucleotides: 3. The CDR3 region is CASSQWTGRNTEAFF. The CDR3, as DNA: TGTGCCAGCAGCCAATGGACAGGGCGGAACACTGAAGCTTTCTTT.

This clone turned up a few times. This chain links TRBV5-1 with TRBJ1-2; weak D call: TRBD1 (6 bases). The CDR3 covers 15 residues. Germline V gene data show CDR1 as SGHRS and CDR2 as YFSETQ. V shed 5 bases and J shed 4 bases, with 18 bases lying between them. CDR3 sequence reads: CASRMLQGSAYGYTF. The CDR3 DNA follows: TGCGCCAGCAGAATGTTACAGGGATCGGCCTATGGCTACACCTTC.

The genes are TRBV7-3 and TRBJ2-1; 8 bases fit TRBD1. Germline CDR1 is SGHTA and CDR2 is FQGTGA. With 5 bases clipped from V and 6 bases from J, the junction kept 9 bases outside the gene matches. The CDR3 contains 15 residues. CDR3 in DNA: TGTGCCAGCAGCCTACAGGGGGGCCGTAGCAATGAGCAGTTCTTC. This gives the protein CASSLQGGRSNEQFF.

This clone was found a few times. CDR3 in amino acids: CAWSVGGTRNEQFF. For the CDR3, the DNA is TGTGCCTGGAGTGTAGGGGGAACGAGGAATGAGCAGTTCTTC. The J gene is TRBJ2-1, the V gene TRBV30; tentatively, D is TRBD1 (6 bases). CDR1 and CDR2 (germline): GTSNPN, SVGIG (reference sequence). The CDR3 contains 14 residues. Trimming removed 0 bases from V and 7 bases from J, with 13 bases in between. The full variable domain, rest sourced from reference TRBV30 and TRBJ2-1, is SQTIHQWPATLVQPVGSPLSLECTVEGTSNPNLYWYRQAAGRGLQLLFYSVGIGQISSEVPQNLSASRPQDRQFILSSKKLLLSDSGFYLCAWSVGGTRNEQFFGPGTRLTVL.

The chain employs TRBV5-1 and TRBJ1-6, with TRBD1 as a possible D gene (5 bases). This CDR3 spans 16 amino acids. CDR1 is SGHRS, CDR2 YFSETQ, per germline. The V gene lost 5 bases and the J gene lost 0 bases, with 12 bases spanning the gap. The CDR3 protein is CASSSGGSSYNSPLHF. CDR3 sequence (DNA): TGCGCCAGCAGTTCGGGGGGAAGCTCCTATAATTCACCCCTCCACTTT.

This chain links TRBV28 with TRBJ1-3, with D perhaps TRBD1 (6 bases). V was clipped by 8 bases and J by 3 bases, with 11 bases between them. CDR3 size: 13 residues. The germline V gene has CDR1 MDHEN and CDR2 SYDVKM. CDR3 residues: CASEDSVGNTIYF. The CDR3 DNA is TGTGCCAGCGAGGACAGCGTTGGAAACACCATATATTTT.

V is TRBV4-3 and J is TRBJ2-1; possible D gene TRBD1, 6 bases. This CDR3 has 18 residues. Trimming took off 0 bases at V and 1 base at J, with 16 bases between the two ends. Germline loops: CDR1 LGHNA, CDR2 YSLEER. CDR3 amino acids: CASSQDRVGTLSYNEQFF. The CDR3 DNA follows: TGCGCCAGCAGCCAAGATCGGGTCGGGACACTTTCCTACAATGAGCAGTTCTTC.

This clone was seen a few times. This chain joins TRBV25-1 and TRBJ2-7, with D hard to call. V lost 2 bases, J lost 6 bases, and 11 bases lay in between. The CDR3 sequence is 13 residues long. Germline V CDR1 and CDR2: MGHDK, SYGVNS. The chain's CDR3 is CASSEERRGEQYF. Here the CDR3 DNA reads TGTGCCAGCAGTGAAGAACGTAGAGGCGAGCAGTACTTC.

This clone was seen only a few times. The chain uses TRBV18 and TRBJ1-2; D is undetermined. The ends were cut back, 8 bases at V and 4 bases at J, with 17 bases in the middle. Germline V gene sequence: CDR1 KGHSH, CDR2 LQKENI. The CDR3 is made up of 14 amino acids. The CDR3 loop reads CASTTGSVIYGYTF. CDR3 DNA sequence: TGTGCCAGCACCACCGGTAGCGTTATCTATGGCTACACCTTC. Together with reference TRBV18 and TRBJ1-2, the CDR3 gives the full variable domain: NAGVMQNPRHLVRRRGQEARLRCSPMKGHSHVYWYRQLPEEGLKFMVYLQKENIIDESGMPKERFSAEFPKEGPSILRIQQVVRGDSAAYFCASTTGSVIYGYTFGSGTRLTVV.

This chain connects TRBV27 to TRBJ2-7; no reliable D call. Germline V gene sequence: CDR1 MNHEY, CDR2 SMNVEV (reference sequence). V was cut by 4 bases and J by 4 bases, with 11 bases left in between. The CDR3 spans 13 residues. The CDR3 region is CASSYSRAYEQYF. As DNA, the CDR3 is TGTGCCAGCAGTTATAGTCGAGCTTACGAGCAGTACTTC.